A single sample gave rise to the 21 T cell receptor beta chains below, sequenced in a study of cytomegalovirus exposure and HLA in healthy donors. 13 Jbeta primers and 60 Vbeta primers were used for the PCR. Assay used: immunoSEQ multiplex PCR; TCRdb lists only in-frame clones, some missing. The sample's table shows approximately 58,000 clones. Material for sequencing was PBMCs. The origin of the receptors is a woman aged 50 to 65 in good health and CMV-seropositive.

The chain is built from TRBV30 and TRBJ1-2, with 11 bases identical to TRBD1. The CDR3 sequence is 15 residues long. With V trimmed by 0 bases and J by 8 bases, 8 bases remained unmatched. Germline CDR1 reads GTSNPN; CDR2 reads SVGIG (reference sequence). CDR3 region: CAWSVLRTGGHGYTF. The CDR3 nucleotides are TGTGCCTGGAGTGTACTAAGGACAGGGGGCCACGGCTACACCTTC.

The chain couples TRBV27 to TRBJ2-2; TRBD2 agrees at 8 bases. Germline CDR1 reads MNHEY; CDR2 reads SMNVEV (reference sequence). V lost 3 bases, J lost 8 bases, and 8 bases stayed unmatched. The CDR3 length is 15 residues. The CDR3 loop reads CASSFDTSGRGELFF. The CDR3 DNA reads as TGTGCCAGCAGTTTCGATACTAGCGGAAGAGGGGAGCTGTTTTTT.

The genes are TRBV5-6 and TRBJ1-2, with 8 bases that match TRBD1. V shed 3 bases, J shed 7 bases, and the junction held 5 bases outside the gene matches. The CDR3 extends over 13 amino acids. Looked up from germline, CDR1 is SGHDT and CDR2 is YYEEEE. The CDR3 region has the DNA TGTGCCAGCAGCTCCAGACAGGGGCCTGGCTACACCTTC. Translated: CASSSRQGPGYTF.

This CDR3 reads CASRGQGREKLFF. As DNA, the CDR3 is TGTGCCAGCAGGGGACAGGGGAGGGAAAAACTGTTTTTT. The gene calls are TRBV27 and TRBJ1-4; 10 bases fit TRBD1. CDR3 size: 13 residues. The germline V gene encodes CDR1 MNHEY and CDR2 SMNVEV (reference sequence). V lost 6 bases, J lost 8 bases, and 3 bases stayed unmatched.

The J gene is TRBJ2-1, the V gene TRBV4-1, with 11 bases that match TRBD2. The CDR3 is 15 residues long. V lost 3 bases, J lost 7 bases, and 5 bases stayed unmatched. CDR1 is MGHRA and CDR2 is YSYEKL in the germline V gene. In DNA, the CDR3 is TGCGCCAGCAGCCACACTAGCGGGGGTATAAATGAGCAGTTCTTC. Residues: CASSHTSGGINEQFF.

This chain connects TRBV27 to TRBJ1-2, with 9 bases lining up with TRBD1. This CDR3 contains 13 residues. CDR1 is MNHEY, CDR2 SMNVEV, per germline (reference sequence). With 8 bases clipped from V and 5 bases from J, the junction kept 6 bases outside the gene matches. CDR3 in DNA: TGTGCCAGCTCCATCGACAGGGGGTATGGCTACACCTTC. Translating gives CASSIDRGYGYTF.

This chain links TRBV28 with TRBJ2-7; 7 positions agree with TRBD2. There are 15 residues in the CDR3. Germline V CDR1 and CDR2: MDHEN, SYDVKM. Trimming cost V 8 bases and J 3 bases; bases outside gene matches: 13. The CDR3 DNA reads TGTGCCAGCGGCCCCTCGGGGGGTCCCCGCTACGAGCAGTACTTC. Translating it yields CASGPSGGPRYEQYF.

The V gene is TRBV9, the J gene TRBJ2-5; TRBD2 aligns across 15 bases. The CDR3 contains 17 residues. Germline CDR1 is SGDLS and CDR2 is YYNGEE. Losses at the gene ends were 4 bases for V and 1 base for J; bases not matched to a gene: 5. The CDR3, as DNA: TGTGCCAGCAGCTCCGGGACTAGCGGGGGGCCCCAAGAGACCCAGTACTTC. This translates into CASSSGTSGGPQETQYF.

This sequence joins TRBV7-9 and TRBJ2-5, with 9 bases aligning to TRBD2. Germline V gene lookup returns CDR1 SEHNR and CDR2 FQNEAQ (reference sequence). V was pared by 2 bases and J by 14 bases, with 12 bases of the junction left unmatched. The CDR3 totals 14 residues. CDR3 in amino acids: CASSLRAVAGEVYF. The DNA of the CDR3 is TGTGCCAGCAGCTTACGTGCCGTAGCGGGAGAGGTTTACTTC.

This rearrangement joins TRBV5-6 to TRBJ1-1; TRBD1 might be the D (5 bases). CDR1 SGHDT and CDR2 YYEEEE come from the germline V gene. The CDR3 loop spans 16 amino acids. Trimming stripped 0 bases from V and 0 bases from J, with 12 bases between. CDR3 DNA: TGTGCCAGCAGCTTGGGTCGAAGGGGCCTGAACACTGAAGCTTTCTTT. Translated: CASSLGRRGLNTEAFF.

The chain combines TRBV6-5 with TRBJ1-1; unclear D gene. Germline values: CDR1 MNHEY, CDR2 SVGAGI. Trimming removed 5 bases at V and 1 base at J, with 8 bases between. The CDR3 contains 13 residues. CDR3 sequence: CASSRGRNTEAFF. CDR3 DNA sequence: TGTGCCAGCAGTCGGGGAAGGAACACTGAAGCTTTCTTT.

The rearrangement uses TRBV9 and TRBJ1-6, with 7 bases aligning to TRBD1. CDR3 length: 14 residues. Germline CDR1 reads SGDLS; CDR2 reads YYNGEE. V was pared by 0 bases and J by 10 bases, with 4 bases of the junction left unmatched. CDR3 nucleotides: TGTGCCAGCAGCGTAGTGGGACAGTGGTCACCCCTCCACTTT. As protein: CASSVVGQWSPLHF.

CDR3 in DNA: TGTGCCAGCAGCTTAGTAGCTGGGGGCCGGAACACTGAAGCTTTCTTT. Protein: CASSLVAGGRNTEAFF. The chain couples TRBV11-2 to TRBJ1-1, with D perhaps TRBD1 (6 bases). V gave up 1 base and J gave up 1 base, with 13 bases separating them. CDR1 and CDR2 (germline): SGHAT, FQNNGV. The CDR3 has 16 amino acids. The whole variable domain, filled in from reference TRBV11-2 and TRBJ1-1, reads EAGVAQSPRYKIIEKRQSVAFWCNPISGHATLYWYQQILGQGPKLLIQFQNNGVVDDSQLPKDRFSAERLKGVDSTLKIQPAKLEDSAVYLCASSLVAGGRNTEAFFGQGTRLTVV.

V usage is TRBV5-6 and J usage is TRBJ1-2, with D hard to call. The CDR3 has 12 amino acids. Germline V gene sequence: CDR1 SGHDT, CDR2 YYEEEE. With 0 bases removed from V and 4 bases from J, the gap between germline ends came to 4 bases. CDR3 protein: CASSLAIYGYTF. Written as DNA, the CDR3 is TGTGCCAGCAGCTTGGCTATCTATGGCTACACCTTC.

This chain connects TRBV6-1 to TRBJ1-1; 7 nucleotides line up with TRBD1. The CDR3 spans 11 residues. CDR1 is MNHNS and CDR2 is SASEGT in the germline V gene. Unmatched junction bases numbered 9, after V lost 8 bases and J lost 12 bases. The CDR3 nucleotides read TGTGCCAGCGGCTCGGGACAGAAGACTTTCTTT. As protein: CASGSGQKTFF.

The chain is built from TRBV19 and TRBJ1-5; D gene unclear. CDR3 length: 13 residues. V shed 8 bases and J shed 4 bases, with 12 bases lying between them. Germline-derived CDR1 and CDR2 are LNHDA and SQIVND (reference sequence). DNA of the CDR3: TGTGCCAGTTGTAACAGAGTTAATCAGCCCCAGCATTTT. It translates to CASCNRVNQPQHF.

The chain is built from TRBV5-1 and TRBJ2-7; 8 nucleotides agree with TRBD1. CDR3 size: 15 residues. Germline lookup yields CDR1 SGHRS and CDR2 YFSETQ. Trimming at V came to 1 base and at J to 6 bases, leaving 9 bases not matched to a gene. This CDR3 is CASSLSGGAFSEQYF. The CDR3, as DNA: TGCGCCAGCAGCTTGTCAGGGGGCGCATTCTCCGAGCAGTACTTC.

This chain joins TRBV18 and TRBJ2-7, with unresolved D. The CDR3 is made up of 15 amino acids. V lost 0 bases and J lost 3, with 12 bases in between. The germline V gene has CDR1 KGHSH and CDR2 LQKENI. The DNA of the CDR3 is TGTGCCAGCTCACCACCTAATGGGCAGAGCTACGAGCAGTACTTC. This encodes CASSPPNGQSYEQYF.

The CDR3 loop is CASSFLTENYGYTF. CDR3 coding DNA: TGTGCCAGCAGTTTCTTAACAGAAAACTATGGCTACACCTTC. This sequence joins TRBV28 and TRBJ1-2; no reliable D call. The germline V and J ends were trimmed by 3 bases and 2 bases, with 10 bases remaining between them. CDR3 length: 14 amino acids. Germline CDR1 reads MDHEN; CDR2 reads SYDVKM.

The chain is built from TRBV9 and TRBJ2-7; D is possibly TRBD2 (5 bases). This CDR3 is 15 amino acids long. Trimming pared 0 bases from V and 5 bases from J, leaving 15 bases between. Per the germline V gene, CDR1 is SGDLS and CDR2 is YYNGEE. For the CDR3, the DNA is TGTGCCAGCAGCGTAGATGGAGGTAACCTTAACGAGCAGTACTTC. Its translation: CASSVDGGNLNEQYF.

Judged by frequency, this clone is medium-sized. V usage is TRBV5-4 and J usage is TRBJ2-7, with a tentative D call TRBD1 (6 bases). The CDR3 consists of 13 residues. Trimming stripped 2 bases from V and 1 base from J, with 7 bases between. The V gene's germline CDR1 is SGHNT and CDR2 YYREEE (reference sequence). CDR3 sequence: CASSFRGSYEQYF. CDR3 sequence (DNA): TGTGCCAGCAGCTTCAGGGGTTCCTACGAGCAGTACTTC.